This is a list of T cell receptor beta chains from one sample in a study of molecular identifiers for immune sequencing clone quantification. TCRdb analysed the PCR reads with MiXCR anew, one entry per CDR3 protein. The data show hundreds of thousands of distinct CDR3 sequences, roughly 23% seen once. Material: naive CD8+ T cells from blood, with Jurkat cell RNA spiked in. The receptors shown here come from a human donor in good health. Some libraries in this study had Jurkat cell RNA spiked in. Each CDR3 is given with its conserved first and last residue. A D gene is named only where the DNA matches it firmly. Clone size is stated in some rows and not others, as once, few, many or a class when expanded.

size: -
V: TRBV4-2
D: TRBD1
J: TRBJ2-7
length: 17
DNA: TGTGCCAGCAGCCAGGAGGACACCGGGACAGGGGTTTACGAGCAGTACTTC
CDR3: CASSQEDTGTGVYEQYF

size: -
V: TRBV11-2
D: -
J: TRBJ1-6
length: 18
DNA: TGTGCCAGCAGCTTAGAAGTCTCAGGGGAATCCTATAATTCACCCCTCCACTTT
CDR3: CASSLEVSGESYNSPLHF

size: few
V: TRBV11-2
D: -
J: TRBJ1-1
length: 13
DNA: TGTGCCAGCAGCTTACTAGTAGGCGTTGAAGCTTTCTTT
CDR3: CASSLLVGVEAFF

size: many
V: TRBV20-1
D: TRBD2
J: TRBJ2-3
length: 18
DNA: TGCAGTGCTAGAGATATTAGCGGGAGGGCCGGGAGCACAGATACGCAGTATTTT
CDR3: CSARDISGRAGSTDTQYF

size: many
V: TRBV29-1
D: TRBD2
J: TRBJ2-5
length: 13
DNA: TGCAGCGTTGTGCTAGCGGGAGGGGAGACCCAGTACTTC
CDR3: CSVVLAGGETQYF

size: many
V: TRBV29-1
D: -
J: TRBJ2-2
length: 11
DNA: TGCAGCGTTGTGGGGAACGGGGAGCTGTTTTTT
CDR3: CSVVGNGELFF

size: -
V: TRBV29-1
D: -
J: TRBJ2-6
length: 15
DNA: TGCAGCGTTTACACCCCCAGGGATGGGGCCCCCGTCCTGCCTTTC
CDR3: CSVYTPRDGAPVLPF

size: -
V: TRBV4-3
D: TRBD1
J: TRBJ1-2
length: 15
DNA: TGCGCCGGCAGCCAAGATAAACAGGGGATCTATGGCTACACCTTC
CDR3: CAGSQDKQGIYGYTF

size: few
V: TRBV20-1
D: TRBD2
J: TRBJ2-7
length: 12
DNA: TGCAGTGCTAGCGAGCGGGGGGACGAGCAGTACTTC
CDR3: CSASERGDEQYF

size: -
V: TRBV30
D: TRBD1
J: TRBJ2-3
length: 14
DNA: TGTGCCTGGACCTCGACAGGGGGCACAGATACGCAGTATTTT
CDR3: CAWTSTGGTDTQYF

size: -
V: TRBV12-3/TRBV12-4
D: -
J: TRBJ2-4
length: 16
DNA: TGTGCCAGCAGTTTTTCGGACAACTCCTACGGGAACATTCAGTACTTC
CDR3: CASSFSDNSYGNIQYF

size: many
V: TRBV28
D: TRBD1
J: TRBJ2-3
length: 15
DNA: TGTGCCAGCAGTCCGACAGGGGGTAGCACAGATACGCAGTATTTT
CDR3: CASSPTGGSTDTQYF

size: many
V: TRBV4-3
D: -
J: TRBJ2-7
length: 16
DNA: TGCGCCAGCAGCCAAGATAGCGTCGGGCCCACCTACGAGCAGTACTTC
CDR3: CASSQDSVGPTYEQYF

size: few
V: TRBV4-3
D: -
J: TRBJ2-1
length: 16
DNA: TGCGCCAGCAGCCAAGACAGATCAATCTCCTACAATGAGCAGTTCTTC
CDR3: CASSQDRSISYNEQFF

size: -
V: TRBV5-3
D: TRBD1
J: TRBJ1-5
length: 16
DNA: TGTGCCAGCAGCTTGGGGGCTCAGGGGGAAGATCAGCCCCAGCATTTT
CDR3: CASSLGAQGEDQPQHF

size: few
V: TRBV5-6
D: -
J: TRBJ1-4
length: 15
DNA: TGTGCCAGCAGCTTAGTACGCCAGCGCGCTGAAAAACTGTTTTTT
CDR3: CASSLVRQRAEKLFF

size: few
V: TRBV5-8
D: TRBD2
J: TRBJ2-5
length: 16
DNA: TGTGCCAGCAGCTTAGGACTAGCGGGGCTCCAAGAGACCCAGTACTTC
CDR3: CASSLGLAGLQETQYF

size: many
V: TRBV6-5
D: TRBD2
J: TRBJ2-5
length: 13
DNA: TGTGCCAGCAGTGTGCTAGCGGAAGAGACCCAGTACTTC
CDR3: CASSVLAEETQYF

size: few
V: TRBV28
D: -
J: TRBJ2-7
length: 13
DNA: TGTGCCAGCAGTTTCCGGCAGGCCCACGAGCAGTACTTC
CDR3: CASSFRQAHEQYF

size: many
V: TRBV20-1
D: -
J: TRBJ2-7
length: 16
DNA: TGCAGTGCTAGAGTCGTAAAGGCAGGGGGGTCCTACGAGCAGTACTTC
CDR3: CSARVVKAGGSYEQYF

size: many
V: TRBV6-6
D: -
J: TRBJ2-5
length: 12
DNA: TGTGCCAGCAGTTATTTAAAAGAGACCCAGTACTTC
CDR3: CASSYLKETQYF

size: few
V: TRBV20-1
D: -
J: TRBJ2-5
length: 15
DNA: TGCAGTGCTAGCCTCCTGGCGGGGGCCCAAGAGACCCAGTACTTC
CDR3: CSASLLAGAQETQYF

size: many
V: TRBV10-3
D: -
J: TRBJ1-2
length: 15
DNA: TGTGCCATCAGTGAGAATCCCGGAAGGGTCTATGGCTACACCTTC
CDR3: CAISENPGRVYGYTF

size: -
V: TRBV21-1
D: -
J: TRBJ2-1
length: 15
DNA: TGTGCCAGCAGCAAAGGCAGGGGCTACTACAATGAGCAGTTCTTC
CDR3: CASSKGRGYYNEQFF

size: many
V: TRBV12-5
D: TRBD1
J: TRBJ1-1
length: 15
DNA: TGTGCTAGTGGCGCAGGGGGCTCGGGGAACACTGAAGCTTTCTTT
CDR3: CASGAGGSGNTEAFF

size: many
V: TRBV28
D: TRBD2
J: TRBJ2-3
length: 14
DNA: TGTGCCAGCAGTTCTCGACTAGCGGCAGATACGCAGTATTTT
CDR3: CASSSRLAADTQYF